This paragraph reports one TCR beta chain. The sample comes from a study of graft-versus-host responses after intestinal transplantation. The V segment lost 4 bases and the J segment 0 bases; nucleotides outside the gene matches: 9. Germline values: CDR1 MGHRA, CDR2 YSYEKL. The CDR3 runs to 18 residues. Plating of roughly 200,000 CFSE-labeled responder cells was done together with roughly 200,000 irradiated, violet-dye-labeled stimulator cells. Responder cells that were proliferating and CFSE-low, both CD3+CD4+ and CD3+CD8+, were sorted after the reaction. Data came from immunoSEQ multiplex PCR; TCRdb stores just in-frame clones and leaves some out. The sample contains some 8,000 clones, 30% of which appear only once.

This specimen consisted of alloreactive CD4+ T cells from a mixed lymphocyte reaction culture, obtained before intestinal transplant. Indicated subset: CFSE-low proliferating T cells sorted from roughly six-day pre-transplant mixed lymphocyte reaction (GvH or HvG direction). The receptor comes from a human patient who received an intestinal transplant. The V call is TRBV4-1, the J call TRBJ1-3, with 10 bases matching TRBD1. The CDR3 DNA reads TGCGCCAGCAGCCCCCGGGACAGGGGTCAACTCTCTGGAAACACCATATATTTT. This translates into CASSPRDRGQLSGNTIYF.